This entry describes one T cell receptor beta chain. Antigen specificity is unknown. The assay was immunoSEQ multiplex PCR, and TCRdb's table has in-frame clones only and misses some. The data hold 180,000 or so clones, with about 90% observed a single time. The data are from a study of T cell responses to AZD1222 COVID-19 vaccine. General study results and limits: Spike regions recognized by vaccine-associated CD4 TCRs spanned the protein, led by 160-218 and 743-854.

The CDR3 loop spans 14 amino acids. V lost 5 bases and J lost 11, with 22 bases in between. The germline V gene encodes CDR1 MRHNA and CDR2 SNTAGT. This receptor was obtained from an adult who received the AZD1222 COVID-19 vaccine. The chain recombines TRBV6-4 with TRBJ2-7; possible D gene TRBD2, 6 bases. Here the sequenced sample was peripheral blood, taken 28 days after the second AZD1222 dose. This CDR3 is CASSNLRRGPREYF. Written as DNA, the CDR3 is TGTGCCAGCAGTAATCTCAGGAGGGGTCCTCGGGAGTACTTC.